There are a few counts of the clone carrying this T cell receptor beta chain. The antigen is unknown. This sample was taken from a study of regulatory T cells in long-lasting Graves disease. Background on the study: With positive TSH receptor antibodies and over 5 years of antithyroid drugs, Graves' disease was considered persistent. Study conclusions and caveats: Gene preferences differed: TRBV28, TRBJ1-2, TRBJ2-5 in persistent cases. Public clonotype sharing was higher in persistent than newly diagnosed patients.

After removal of 5 bases from V and 0 bases from J, the junction contained 7 bases not matched to a gene. This CDR3 is 16 amino acids long. Germline CDR1 is SGHTA and CDR2 is FQGTGA. Investigators prepared the TCR beta libraries by applying iRepertoire HTBI primers and Arm-PCR of CDR3 regions. Each CDR3 protein gets one entry after TCRdb re-called the multiplex PCR reads with MiXCR. The table includes 300,000 to 350,000 distinct CDR3 sequences, around 20% detected once. Regarding time point: persistent/refractory GD, antithyroid drugs over 5 years with positive TRAb. With RNA extracted from PBMCs as input, the TCR library was made. The patients were drawn from one endocrinology department in Xi'an, China.

Specimen: peripheral blood mononuclear cells (PBMCs), collected when the disease was refractory, from a patient treated with antithyroid drugs. The receptor was isolated from a female donor with Graves disease. The V gene is TRBV7-3, the J gene TRBJ1-1; 9 bases match TRBD1. The CDR3: CASSAGQGWMNTEAFF. The CDR3 DNA reads TGTGCCAGCAGCGCCGGACAGGGGTGGATGAACACTGAAGCTTTCTTT.